A selection of T cell receptor beta chains follows, all from one sample in a study of response to subunit inactivated influenza vaccine. TCRdb processed the RT-PCR reads anew with MiXCR; each CDR3 protein has one entry. Seen here are about 160,000 distinct CDR3 sequences, about a tenth observed once, and the top ten hold around 12%. The sample here was non-naive T cells sorted from PBMCs, taken more than 35 days after vaccination. The source is a man aged 45-65 years who received an inactivated influenza vaccine. Each CDR3 is given with its conserved first and last residue. Each record gives: CDR3 length, D gene, V gene, clone size, J gene, CDR3 DNA, CDR3 protein. A D gene is named only where the DNA matches it firmly. Clone size, where shown, is once, few, many, or a class for clones that have expanded.

len: 13
d_gene: .
v_gene: TRBV3-1
abundance: many
j_gene: TRBJ1-1
CDR3nt: TGTGCCAGCAGCCAACCCGGACAGATAGAAGCTTTCTTT
CDR3aa: CASSQPGQIEAFF

len: 15
d_gene: TRBD2
v_gene: TRBV10-3
abundance: many
j_gene: TRBJ2-2
CDR3nt: TGTGCCATTAGCCTAGCGGGGCTAAACACCGGGGAGCTGTTTTTT
CDR3aa: CAISLAGLNTGELFF

len: 16
d_gene: TRBD1
v_gene: TRBV28
abundance: many
j_gene: TRBJ2-7
CDR3nt: TGTGCCAGCAGTTTATTAGGGACAGCTGTGGCCTACGAGCAGTACTTC
CDR3aa: CASSLLGTAVAYEQYF

len: 16
d_gene: .
v_gene: TRBV15
abundance: many
j_gene: TRBJ2-1
CDR3nt: TGTGCCACCAGCAGAGATTTTGTTAGCTCCTACAATGAGCAGTTCTTC
CDR3aa: CATSRDFVSSYNEQFF

len: 13
d_gene: .
v_gene: TRBV6-2/TRBV6-3
abundance: .
j_gene: TRBJ2-2
CDR3nt: TGTGCCAGCAGGGTGGAGAACACCGGGGAGCTGTTTTTT
CDR3aa: CASRVENTGELFF

len: 15
d_gene: TRBD2
v_gene: TRBV5-1
abundance: many
j_gene: TRBJ2-2
CDR3nt: TGCGCCAGCAGCCCCGGGACTAGCGTCACCGGGGAGCTGTTTTTT
CDR3aa: CASSPGTSVTGELFF

len: 12
d_gene: TRBD1
v_gene: TRBV7-8
abundance: many
j_gene: TRBJ1-2
CDR3nt: TGTGCCAGCAGCGTTAGACAGGGTGGCTACACCTTC
CDR3aa: CASSVRQGGYTF

len: 15
d_gene: TRBD2
v_gene: TRBV7-6
abundance: .
j_gene: TRBJ2-3
CDR3nt: TGTGCCAGCAGCTTTAGGACTAGCGCTACAGATACGCAGTATTTT
CDR3aa: CASSFRTSATDTQYF

len: 15
d_gene: TRBD2
v_gene: TRBV20-1
abundance: .
j_gene: TRBJ2-1
CDR3nt: TGCAGTGCGGCCCTAGCGGGGGAGACTTACAATGAGCAGTTCTTC
CDR3aa: CSAALAGETYNEQFF

len: 13
d_gene: .
v_gene: TRBV7-9
abundance: .
j_gene: TRBJ2-1
CDR3nt: TGTGCCAGCAGCAGAATTGGGGGCAATGAGCAGTTCTTC
CDR3aa: CASSRIGGNEQFF

len: 17
d_gene: .
v_gene: TRBV5-1
abundance: many
j_gene: TRBJ2-6
CDR3nt: TGCGCCAGCAGCTTGGGGTCAGGCGATTCTGGGGCCAACGTCCTGACTTTC
CDR3aa: CASSLGSGDSGANVLTF

len: 14
d_gene: .
v_gene: TRBV7-2
abundance: many
j_gene: TRBJ2-3
CDR3nt: TGTGCCAGCAGCCCCTCAGGGACCGAGGCTACGCAGTATTTT
CDR3aa: CASSPSGTEATQYF

len: 13
d_gene: TRBD1
v_gene: TRBV10-2
abundance: many
j_gene: TRBJ2-3
CDR3nt: TGCGCCAGCAGCCCGACAGGGTTAGATACGCAGTATTTT
CDR3aa: CASSPTGLDTQYF

len: 15
d_gene: TRBD1
v_gene: TRBV12-3/TRBV12-4
abundance: .
j_gene: TRBJ1-5
CDR3nt: TGTGCCAGCAGTTTAGGGACAGGGGGCTTTCAGCCCCAGCATTTT
CDR3aa: CASSLGTGGFQPQHF

len: 15
d_gene: .
v_gene: TRBV6-1
abundance: few
j_gene: TRBJ2-3
CDR3nt: TGTGCCAGCAGTGACCCTAGCGCGGGCACAGATACGCAGTATTTT
CDR3aa: CASSDPSAGTDTQYF

len: 14
d_gene: .
v_gene: TRBV3-1
abundance: .
j_gene: TRBJ2-1
CDR3nt: TGTGCCAGCAGCCAAGTCCCCCTCGCGGCTGAGCAGTTCTTC
CDR3aa: CASSQVPLAAEQFF

len: 15
d_gene: .
v_gene: TRBV29-1
abundance: many
j_gene: TRBJ1-3
CDR3nt: TGCAGCGTTGAATTGTTGGAGCTCTCTGGAAACACCATATATTTT
CDR3aa: CSVELLELSGNTIYF

len: 18
d_gene: TRBD2
v_gene: TRBV6-5
abundance: many
j_gene: TRBJ2-3
CDR3nt: TGTGCCAGCAGTTACTCGCTAGCGGGGGCTACTAGCACAGATACGCAGTATTTT
CDR3aa: CASSYSLAGATSTDTQYF

len: 11
d_gene: .
v_gene: TRBV4-2
abundance: many
j_gene: TRBJ1-1
CDR3nt: TGTGCCAGCACCCTAGGACCTGAAGCTTTCTTT
CDR3aa: CASTLGPEAFF

len: 15
d_gene: TRBD2
v_gene: TRBV2
abundance: many
j_gene: TRBJ2-1
CDR3nt: TGTGCCAGCAGTGGGGTAGCGGGAGTGAACAATGAGCAGTTCTTC
CDR3aa: CASSGVAGVNNEQFF

len: 15
d_gene: TRBD2
v_gene: TRBV28
abundance: many
j_gene: TRBJ2-3
CDR3nt: TGTGCCAGCACGGAGGCTAGCGGGAACACAGATACGCAGTATTTT
CDR3aa: CASTEASGNTDTQYF

len: 13
d_gene: .
v_gene: TRBV5-5
abundance: many
j_gene: TRBJ1-1
CDR3nt: TGTGCCAGCAACTCCGCAGGGAACACTGAAGCTTTCTTT
CDR3aa: CASNSAGNTEAFF